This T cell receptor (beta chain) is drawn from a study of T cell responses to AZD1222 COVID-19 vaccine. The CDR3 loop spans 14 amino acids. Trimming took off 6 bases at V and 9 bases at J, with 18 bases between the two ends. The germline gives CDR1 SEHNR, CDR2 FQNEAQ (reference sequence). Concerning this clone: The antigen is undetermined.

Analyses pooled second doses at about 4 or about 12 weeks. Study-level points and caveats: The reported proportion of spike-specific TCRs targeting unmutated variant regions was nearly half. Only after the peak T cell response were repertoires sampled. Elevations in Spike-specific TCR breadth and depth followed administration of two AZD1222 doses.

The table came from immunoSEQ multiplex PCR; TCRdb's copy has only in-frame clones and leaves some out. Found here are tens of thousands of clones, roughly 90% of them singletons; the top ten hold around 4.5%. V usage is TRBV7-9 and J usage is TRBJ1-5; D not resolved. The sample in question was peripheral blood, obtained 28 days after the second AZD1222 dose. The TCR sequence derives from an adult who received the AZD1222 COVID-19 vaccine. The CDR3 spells CASRQPVGSSPQHF. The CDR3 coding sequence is TGTGCCAGCAGGCAACCGGTGGGATCCTCGCCCCAGCATTTT.